The 27 T cell receptor beta chains given below trace back to one sample, sequenced in a study of type 1 regulatory T cells. No antigen has been assigned to these receptors. From the reads, TCRdb called clonotypes with MiXCR, one entry per CDR3 protein. The sample includes 60,000 to 70,000 distinct CDR3 sequences, approximately 50% of them seen just once. Material for sequencing was cultured non-Tr1 T cells, either the whole culture or a sorted T cell fraction (not recorded which). The receptors were sampled from a human donor in good health.

This clonotype was observed a few times. The chain is built from TRBV9 and TRBJ1-1, with 9 bases identical to TRBD1. Trimming at V came to 6 bases and at J to 6 bases, leaving 9 bases not matched to a gene. The length of the CDR3 is 14 residues. The germline V gene has CDR1 SGDLS and CDR2 YYNGEE. The CDR3 sequence is CASTPTGGGSEAFF. The CDR3 DNA reads TGTGCCAGCACTCCCACAGGGGGCGGGTCTGAAGCTTTCTTT.

The chain combines TRBV7-2 with TRBJ2-1, with TRBD2 as a possible D gene (5 bases). Trimming took off 6 bases at V and 4 bases at J, with 13 bases between the two ends. The CDR3 spans 14 residues. Germline CDR1 is SGHTA and CDR2 is FQGNSA. Written as DNA, the CDR3 is TGTGCCAGCAGACAAGGCGGAGGTTACAATGAGCAGTTCTTC. It specifies CASRQGGGYNEQFF. The complete variable domain, with remaining parts taken from reference TRBV7-2 and TRBJ2-1, reads GAGVSQSPSNKVTEKGKDVELRCDPISGHTALYWYRQSLGQGLEFLIYFQGNSAPDKSGLPSDRFSAERTGGSVSTLTIQRTQQEDSAVYLCASRQGGGYNEQFFGPGTRLTVL.

The chain combines TRBV5-1 with TRBJ1-2; weak D call: TRBD1 (5 bases). This CDR3 comprises 15 residues. V shed 0 bases and J shed 4 bases, with 13 bases lying between them. Per germline, CDR1 SGHRS and CDR2 YFSETQ. CDR3 loop: CASSLGSTETYGYTF. The CDR3 bases are TGCGCCAGCAGCTTGGGTTCGACAGAAACCTATGGCTACACCTTC.

The genes are TRBV12-3 or TRBV12-4 and TRBJ1-1, with no clear D. V was trimmed by 2 bases and J by 6 bases, leaving 22 bases between them. The CDR3 is 17 amino acids. CDR3 DNA: TGTGCCAGCAGTTTAAAAAGGACCGGACTGATACGTCCTGAAGCTTTCTTT. Translating it yields CASSLKRTGLIRPEAFF.

The V call is TRBV7-2, the J call TRBJ2-1, with a possible D match to TRBD2 (7 bases). V was pared by 6 bases and J by 3 bases, with 12 bases between. Germline V gene sequence: CDR1 SGHTA, CDR2 FQGNSA. This CDR3 region has 14 residues. The CDR3 spells CASRGRGGYNEQFF. The CDR3 DNA is TGTGCCAGCAGAGGGAGGGGGGGCTACAATGAGCAGTTCTTC.

This clonotype was picked up a small number of times. The chain has TRBV20-1 and TRBJ1-4; weak D call: TRBD1 (6 bases). Germline V gene data show CDR1 as DFQATT and CDR2 as SNEGSKA (reference sequence). The CDR3 has 14 residues. Trimming cost V 6 bases and J 3 bases, with 14 bases left between them. The CDR3 sequence: CSAGGGRSNEKLFF. CDR3 nucleotide sequence: TGCAGTGCGGGAGGGGGAAGGTCTAATGAAAAACTGTTTTTT.

The chain is built from TRBV6-2 or TRBV6-3 and TRBJ1-1, with TRBD1 as a possible D gene (6 bases). The V and J ends lost 5 bases and 1 base respectively, with 14 bases between them. In germline, CDR1 is MNHEY, CDR2 SVGEGT. The CDR3 runs 15 residues. The CDR3 here is CASSSGTRGNTEAFF. As DNA, the CDR3 is TGTGCCAGCAGTAGCGGGACAAGAGGGAACACTGAAGCTTTCTTT.

The chain combines TRBV4-1 with TRBJ1-1; TRBD1 agrees at 8 bases. Germline trimming cut 5 bases from V and 3 bases from J; bases unmatched to any gene: 8. In germline, CDR1 is MGHRA, CDR2 YSYEKL. This CDR3 is built from 15 residues. The CDR3 DNA is TGCGCCAGCAGCAATCTGGGACAGGTCCACACTGAAGCTTTCTTT. Translating it yields CASSNLGQVHTEAFF.

A single count supports this clonotype. A junction end diverges from the germline sequence, so it may reflect a read error. V is TRBV5-1 and J is TRBJ2-5; 10 nucleotides match TRBD1. Germline CDR1 is SGHRS and CDR2 is YFSETQ. The CDR3 totals 15 residues. The CDR3 loop reads CASSRTGTGEEIQYF. The DNA for the CDR3 is TGCGCCAGCAGCCGAACCGGGACAGGGGAAGAGATCCAGTACTTC.

V and J are TRBV4-3 and TRBJ2-7; tentatively, D is TRBD1 (6 bases). V gave up 2 bases and J gave up 4 bases, with 12 bases separating them. This CDR3 comprises 14 residues. Germline V gene lookup returns CDR1 LGHNA and CDR2 YSLEER. CDR3 sequence: CASSQSLGAYEQYF. The CDR3 DNA follows: TGCGCCAGCAGCCAAAGCCTGGGGGCATACGAGCAGTACTTC.

The sample holds a few counts of this clonotype. The gene calls are TRBV2 and TRBJ2-2; the D gene could be TRBD1 or TRBD2 (5 bases each). This CDR3 region has 14 residues. Germline values: CDR1 SNHLY, CDR2 FYNNEI. The germline V and J ends were trimmed by 5 bases and 8 bases, with 15 bases remaining between them. For the CDR3, the DNA is TGTGCCAGCAGTCCCGGGACCAGAACTGGGGAGCTGTTTTTT. Encoded protein: CASSPGTRTGELFF.

The chain links TRBV18 to TRBJ2-1, with D maybe TRBD2 (6 bases). The CDR3 runs to 14 residues. Trimming removed 0 bases at V and 10 bases at J, with 13 bases between. The V gene's germline CDR1 is KGHSH and CDR2 LQKENI. CDR3 bases: TGTGCCAGCTCACCACCGGAAAGGGGAGGCGAGCAGTTCTTC. Amino acids: CASSPPERGGEQFF. The variable domain in full, completed from reference TRBV18 and TRBJ2-1, reads NAGVMQNPRHLVRRRGQEARLRCSPMKGHSHVYWYRQLPEEGLKFMVYLQKENIIDESGMPKERFSAEFPKEGPSILRIQQVVRGDSAAYFCASSPPERGGEQFFGPGTRLTVL.

By sample share, this clonotype is medium-sized. The chain links TRBV6-1 to TRBJ2-2, with 7 bases aligning to TRBD2. V was clipped by 6 bases and J by 0 bases; unmatched bases: 7. The CDR3 runs 16 residues. From germline, CDR1 is MNHNS and CDR2 SASEGT. The CDR3 loop reads CASSAVSGANTGELFF. In DNA, the CDR3 is TGTGCCAGCAGCGCCGTGAGCGGGGCGAACACCGGGGAGCTGTTTTTT.

This clonotype was recorded a few times. The DNA for the CDR3 is TGCAGCGTTGAAGGCCCAGGGGGCTACGAGCAGTACTTC. The encoded protein is CSVEGPGGYEQYF. This chain uses TRBV29-1 with TRBJ2-7, with 7 bases identical to TRBD1. Germline assignment: CDR1 SQVTM and CDR2 ANQGSEA. The junction had 3 bases not matched to a gene; V was cut back by 1 base and J by 3 bases. The CDR3 length is 13 residues.

V and J are TRBV5-6 and TRBJ2-2; D ambiguous. Germline CDR1 and CDR2: SGHDT and YYEEEE. The CDR3 is 15 amino acids. V lost 3 bases and J 2 bases, leaving 11 bases between the germline ends. The DNA of the CDR3 is TGTGCCAGCAGCTGGGGTCAGGCAAACACCGGGGAGCTGTTTTTT. This translates into CASSWGQANTGELFF.

This chain links TRBV7-9 with TRBJ2-7; 7 bases line up with TRBD2. CDR1 SEHNR and CDR2 FQNEAQ come from the germline V gene (reference sequence). The CDR3 totals 14 residues. J gave up 0 bases and V 5 bases, and 4 bases lay outside the gene matches. This CDR3 reads CASSDGGSSYEQYF. The DNA for the CDR3 is TGTGCCAGCAGCGACGGGGGGAGCTCCTACGAGCAGTACTTC.

This chain uses TRBV24-1 with TRBJ2-5, with TRBD1 matching 7 bases. Per germline, CDR1 KGHDR and CDR2 SFDVKD. J was trimmed by 0 bases and V by 6 bases; bases with no gene match: 6. The CDR3 consists of 15 residues. This chain's CDR3 is CATSTPGQHQETQYF. CDR3 DNA sequence: TGTGCCACCAGTACGCCGGGACAGCACCAAGAGACCCAGTACTTC.

This clonotype was seen a few times. V usage is TRBV27 and J usage is TRBJ1-6, with 8 bases that match TRBD1. The trim removed 5 bases at V and 4 bases at J, leaving 10 bases unmatched. Looked up from germline, CDR1 is MNHEY and CDR2 is SMNVEV (reference sequence). The CDR3 runs to 17 residues. CDR3 DNA sequence: TGTGCCAGCAGTCCCTATATTCAGGGGGCTTATAATTCACCCCTCCACTTT. Its protein product is CASSPYIQGAYNSPLHF.

The chain links TRBV5-4 to TRBJ1-2; D perhaps matches TRBD1 (5 bases). Deletions cut 4 bases from V and 4 bases from J, with 8 bases between. The germline V gene encodes CDR1 SGHNT and CDR2 YYREEE (reference sequence). There are 12 residues in the CDR3. The CDR3 DNA sequence: TGTGCCAGCAGCCCCGGGACCTATGGCTACACCTTC. As protein: CASSPGTYGYTF.

V and J are TRBV7-2 and TRBJ1-6; D is ambiguous. Trimming pared 4 bases from V and 2 bases from J, leaving 0 bases between. This CDR3 comprises 12 residues. Germline V lookup: CDR1 SGHTA, CDR2 FQGNSA. The CDR3 here is CASSSYNSPLHF. Here the CDR3 DNA reads TGTGCCAGCAGCTCCTATAATTCACCCCTCCACTTT.

This clonotype has more than one count but fewer than ten. The chain is built from TRBV12-3 or TRBV12-4 and TRBJ1-1; D is undetermined. This CDR3 is built from 13 residues. Trimming removed 3 bases from V and 0 bases from J, with 5 bases in between. The CDR3 sequence is CASSLLLNTEAFF. The CDR3 DNA follows: TGTGCCAGCAGTTTGCTCCTGAACACTGAAGCTTTCTTT.

The chain couples TRBV6-1 to TRBJ2-7; D tentatively reads TRBD1 or TRBD2 (6 bases each). Germline CDR1 and CDR2: MNHNS and SASEGT. The CDR3 runs to 17 residues. V lost 4 bases to trimming and J lost 0 bases, with 19 bases between them. The CDR3 nucleotides read TGTGCCAGCAGTGGTTTAGGGGGTAGCGGCTACTCCTACGAGCAGTACTTC. It specifies CASSGLGGSGYSYEQYF.

This clonotype was picked up a small number of times. The V call is TRBV7-2, the J call TRBJ2-5; D is possibly TRBD2 (6 bases). V shed 5 bases and J shed 1 base, with 11 bases lying between them. The CDR3 contains 14 residues. The V gene's germline CDR1 is SGHTA and CDR2 FQGNSA. This CDR3 is CASSPRTTQETQYF. The DNA of the CDR3 is TGTGCCAGCAGCCCCCGGACTACCCAAGAGACCCAGTACTTC.

The count of this clonotype is one. The chain couples TRBV20-1 to TRBJ2-3; D is tentatively TRBD1 or TRBD2 (5 bases each). The CDR3 runs to 14 residues. Germline V gene data show CDR1 as DFQATT and CDR2 as SNEGSKA (reference sequence). Trimming stripped 5 bases from V and 0 bases from J, with 12 bases between. In nucleotides, the CDR3 is TGCAGTGCTCAGAGGGGAAAGAGCACAGATACGCAGTATTTT. It is translated as CSAQRGKSTDTQYF.

This clonotype was found a few times. V is TRBV7-2 and J is TRBJ1-6, with unresolved D. V lost 5 bases to trimming and J lost 0 bases, with 14 bases between them. Germline CDR1 is SGHTA and CDR2 is FQGNSA. The CDR3 extends over 17 amino acids. CDR3 protein: CASSPWRASSYNSPLHF. In DNA form, the CDR3 reads TGTGCCAGCAGCCCGTGGCGGGCCAGCTCCTATAATTCACCCCTCCACTTT.

This chain links TRBV6-1 with TRBJ2-6; D is possibly TRBD1 (6 bases). The germline CDR1 and CDR2 sequences are MNHNS and SASEGT. V was shortened by 7 bases and J by 0 bases, with 19 bases between the two germline ends. The CDR3 runs to 18 residues. CDR3 region: CASTTLVTGGSGANVLTF. The CDR3 DNA follows: TGTGCCAGCACCACTCTAGTGACAGGAGGCTCTGGGGCCAACGTCCTGACTTTC.

The chain is built from TRBV20-1 and TRBJ2-5; TRBD2 aligns across 7 bases. The CDR3 loop spans 16 amino acids. In germline, CDR1 is DFQATT, CDR2 SNEGSKA (reference sequence). V trimming: 5 bases; J trimming: 4 bases; junction bases outside the gene matches: 16. The CDR3 DNA reads as TGCAGTGCTCGACCTCGAGTGCGGGGGTGGGGAGAGACCCAGTACTTC. Translation gives CSARPRVRGWGETQYF.